This T cell receptor beta chain was documented in a study of radiotherapy plus CTLA-4 blockade in lung cancer. It was focal radiation plus CTLA-4 blockade with ipilimumab that patients with chemo-refractory metastatic non-small-cell lung cancer received. CDR1 and CDR2 (germline): ENHRY, SYGVKD. The CDR3 is 14 residues long. V lost 5 bases to trimming and J lost 3 bases; unmatched junction nucleotides: 6. Method: immunoSEQ multiplex PCR; TCRdb's copy keeps in-frame clones and lacks some. The sample records more than 55,000 clones, 77% being singletons. The sequencing here drew on peripheral blood, taken from a patient treated with radiotherapy plus ipilimumab. This TCR came from a human donor with non-small cell lung cancer who had a partial response to radiotherapy plus ipilimumab. The chain couples TRBV10-3 to TRBJ2-7; 8 nucleotides align to TRBD1. CDR3 amino acids: CAISWNRGDYEQYF. The CDR3 DNA reads as TGTGCCATCAGTTGGAACAGGGGGGACTACGAGCAGTACTTC.